This passage covers 16 T cell receptor beta chains from one sample sequenced in a study of blood T cells in healthy people across ages. A second PCR, run for about 6 to 12 cycles, used a sample-barcoded 5' primer plus a J-beta primer mix. TCRdb redid the calling of the 5' RACE reads with MiXCR, one entry per CDR3 protein. The profile shows about 1.4 million distinct CDR3 sequences, around 59% of them singletons. Material for sequencing was blood. These receptors originate from a man younger than 35 in good health.

The chain carries TRBV5-8 and TRBJ2-3; possible D gene TRBD2, 6 bases. Germline V gene data show CDR1 as SGHTS and CDR2 as YDEGEE. This CDR3 has 18 amino acids. Trimming stripped 3 bases from V and 0 bases from J, with 20 bases between. The CDR3 region is CASSSEERSGPSTDTQYF. In DNA form, the CDR3 reads TGTGCCAGCAGCTCGGAGGAAAGGAGCGGGCCTAGCACAGATACGCAGTATTTT.

This chain uses TRBV29-1 with TRBJ1-2; TRBD1 matches at 8 bases. This CDR3 comprises 15 residues. Germline trimming cut 7 bases from V and 4 bases from J; bases unmatched to any gene: 14. The germline V gene encodes CDR1 SQVTM and CDR2 ANQGSEA. The CDR3: CSAIAPGQEIYGYTF. CDR3 coding DNA: TGCAGCGCCATAGCCCCGGGACAGGAGATCTATGGCTACACCTTC. The entire variable domain, with the rest obtained from reference TRBV29-1 and TRBJ1-2, is as follows: SAVISQKPSRDICQRGTSLTIQCQVDSQVTMMFWYRQQPGQSLTLIATANQGSEATYESGFVIDKFPISRPNLTFSTLTVSNMSPEDSSIYLCSAIAPGQEIYGYTFGSGTRLTVV.

The rearrangement uses TRBV29-1 and TRBJ2-2; the D gene is possibly TRBD2 (5 bases). The ends were cut back, 3 bases at V and 6 bases at J, with 14 bases in the middle. CDR3 size: 14 residues. Germline V gene data show CDR1 as SQVTM and CDR2 as ANQGSEA. CDR3 coding DNA: TGCAGCGTTGAGGGGAGTCAGAGTCCCGGGGAGCTGTTTTTT. Its translation is CSVEGSQSPGELFF.

This clonotype was recorded once. The chain links TRBV27 to TRBJ2-1, with D maybe TRBD2 (6 bases). The CDR3 extends over 14 amino acids. V lost 9 bases to trimming and J lost 13 bases, with 25 bases between them. From germline, CDR1 is MNHEY and CDR2 SMNVEV (reference sequence). CDR3 in DNA: TGTGCCAGTCGACTGGGGGGTAGTTGGGAGACCCAGTTCTTC. Amino acids: CASRLGGSWETQFF.

This clonotype showed up just a few times. This sequence joins TRBV12-3 or TRBV12-4 and TRBJ2-7; D may be TRBD1 (7 bases). The CDR3 contains 18 residues. The V and J ends lost 4 bases and 3 bases respectively, with 25 bases between them. The DNA of the CDR3 is TGTGCCAGCAGTTCAGCGACAGGGTCGGAGGGCTGGGTCTACGAGCAGTACTTC. It is translated as CASSSATGSEGWVYEQYF.

In this sample, this clonotype turned up a few times. V gene TRBV6-2 or TRBV6-3 combines with J gene TRBJ1-5; a possible D gene is TRBD1 (6 bases). The length of the CDR3 is 14 residues. V was shortened by 6 bases and J by 1 base, with 10 bases between the two germline ends. Germline CDR1 MNHEY, CDR2 SVGEGT. The chain's CDR3 is CASSLGQSNQPQHF. CDR3 DNA: TGTGCCAGCAGCCTCGGACAGAGCAATCAGCCCCAGCATTTT.

The chain employs TRBV14 and TRBJ2-1, with D possibly being TRBD2 (5 bases). CDR3 size: 14 residues. Germline V lookup: CDR1 SGHDN, CDR2 FVKESK. V was pared by 10 bases and J by 5 bases, with 18 bases between. CDR3 in DNA: TGTGCCACTCACCCGCTAGCAGATAACAATGAGCAGTTCTTC. Translated: CATHPLADNNEQFF.

V usage is TRBV7-9 and J usage is TRBJ2-1; TRBD2 agrees at 7 bases. The V and J ends lost 5 bases and 3 bases, in that order; junction bases with no gene match: 10. CDR1 and CDR2 from the germline V gene are SEHNR and FQNEAQ (reference sequence). The length of the CDR3 is 16 residues. Here the CDR3 reads CASSTNNRGDYNEQFF. The CDR3 DNA follows: TGTGCCAGCAGCACCAATAATCGGGGGGACTACAATGAGCAGTTCTTC. Variable domain in full (rest from reference TRBV7-9 and TRBJ2-1): DTGVSQNPRHKITKRGQNVTFRCDPISEHNRLYWYRQTLGQGPEFLTYFQNEAQLEKSRLLSDRFSAERPKGSFSTLEIQRTEQGDSAMYLCASSTNNRGDYNEQFFGPGTRLTVL.

The count of this clonotype is one. V is TRBV6-5 and J is TRBJ1-3, with D maybe TRBD1 (6 bases). The V gene lost 10 bases and the J gene lost 3 bases, with 10 bases spanning the gap. This CDR3 comprises 12 residues. Germline V gene data show CDR1 as MNHEY and CDR2 as SVGAGI. CDR3 region: CATQGYGNTIYF. For the CDR3, the DNA is TGTGCCACACAGGGTTATGGAAACACCATATATTTT.

The chain employs TRBV6-1 and TRBJ1-2; a possible D gene is TRBD1 (5 bases). Germline V lookup: CDR1 MNHNS, CDR2 SASEGT. V gave up 6 bases and J gave up 2 bases, with 13 bases separating them. There are 14 residues in the CDR3. The CDR3 spells CASRVGRTNYGYTF. As DNA, the CDR3 is TGTGCCAGCAGGGTGGGACGGACAAACTATGGCTACACCTTC.

The V call is TRBV9, the J call TRBJ2-3; 8 bases are shared with TRBD2. V lost 1 base and J lost 1; bases outside the gene matches: 5. The CDR3 consists of 16 residues. Germline CDR1 and CDR2: SGDLS and YYNGEE. The CDR3 sequence: CASSVSGSGGTDTQYF. CDR3 sequence (DNA): TGTGCCAGCAGCGTATCCGGTAGCGGGGGCACAGATACGCAGTATTTT.

This sequence joins TRBV2 and TRBJ2-3; D may be TRBD2 (5 bases). The CDR3 has 13 amino acids. V was shortened by 6 bases and J by 3 bases, with 10 bases between the two germline ends. Germline lookup yields CDR1 SNHLY and CDR2 FYNNEI. The CDR3 here is CASRDSQTDTQYF. The CDR3 DNA follows: TGTGCCAGCAGGGACTCCCAAACAGATACGCAGTATTTT. The full variable domain, completed using reference TRBV2 and TRBJ2-3, is EPEVTQTPSHQVTQMGQEVILRCVPISNHLYFYWYRQILGQKVEFLVSFYNNEISEKSEIFDDQFSVERPDGSNFTLKIRSTKLEDSAMYFCASRDSQTDTQYFGPGTRLTVL.

A few counts support this clonotype. The chain joins TRBV15 to TRBJ2-1; D unclear. The CDR3 runs 13 residues. Germline lookup yields CDR1 LNHNV and CDR2 YYDKDF (reference sequence). Between the trimmed V and J ends, which lost 1 base and 6 bases, there was a span of 7 bases. The CDR3 coding sequence is TGTGCCACCAGCAGAGGATGGCCCAATGAGCAGTTCTTC. Amino acids: CATSRGWPNEQFF.

The V call is TRBV7-2, the J call TRBJ2-5; TRBD1 might be the D (6 bases). Trimming removed 6 bases at V and 1 base at J, with 15 bases between. This CDR3 comprises 15 residues. Germline CDR1 and CDR2: SGHTA and FQGNSA. The CDR3 bases are TGTGCCAGCAGTCAGGGGCGGCTTAGCCAAGAGACCCAGTACTTC. It specifies CASSQGRLSQETQYF.

The rearrangement links TRBV10-2 to TRBJ2-1, with D unresolved. This CDR3 region has 13 residues. With 1 base removed from V and 10 bases from J, the gap between germline ends came to 11 bases. Germline loops: CDR1 WSHSY, CDR2 SAAADI. Here the CDR3 DNA reads TGCGCCAGCAGTGAGTGGACCCCCCGAGAGCAGTTCTTC. Amino acids: CASSEWTPREQFF.

This clonotype came up a few times. The chain combines TRBV12-3 or TRBV12-4 with TRBJ2-4, with D perhaps TRBD2 (5 bases). This CDR3 is built from 14 residues. V gave up 10 bases and J gave up 6 bases, with 19 bases separating them. The CDR3 spells CATQTGKLGNIQYF. For the CDR3, the DNA is TGTGCCACCCAGACCGGGAAGCTCGGAAACATTCAGTACTTC.